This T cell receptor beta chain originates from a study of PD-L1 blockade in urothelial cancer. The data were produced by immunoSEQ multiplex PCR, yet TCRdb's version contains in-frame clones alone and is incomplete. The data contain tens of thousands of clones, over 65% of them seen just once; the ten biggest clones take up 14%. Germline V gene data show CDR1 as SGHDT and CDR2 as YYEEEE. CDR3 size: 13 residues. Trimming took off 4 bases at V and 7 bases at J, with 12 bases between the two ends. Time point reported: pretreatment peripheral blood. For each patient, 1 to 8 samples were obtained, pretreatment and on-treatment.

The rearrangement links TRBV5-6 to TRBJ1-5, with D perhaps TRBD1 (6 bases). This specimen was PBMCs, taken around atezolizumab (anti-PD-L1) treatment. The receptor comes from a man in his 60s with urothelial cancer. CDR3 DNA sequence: TGTGCCAGCAGCCAATACAGGGACCAGCCCCAGCATTTT. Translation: CASSQYRDQPQHF.